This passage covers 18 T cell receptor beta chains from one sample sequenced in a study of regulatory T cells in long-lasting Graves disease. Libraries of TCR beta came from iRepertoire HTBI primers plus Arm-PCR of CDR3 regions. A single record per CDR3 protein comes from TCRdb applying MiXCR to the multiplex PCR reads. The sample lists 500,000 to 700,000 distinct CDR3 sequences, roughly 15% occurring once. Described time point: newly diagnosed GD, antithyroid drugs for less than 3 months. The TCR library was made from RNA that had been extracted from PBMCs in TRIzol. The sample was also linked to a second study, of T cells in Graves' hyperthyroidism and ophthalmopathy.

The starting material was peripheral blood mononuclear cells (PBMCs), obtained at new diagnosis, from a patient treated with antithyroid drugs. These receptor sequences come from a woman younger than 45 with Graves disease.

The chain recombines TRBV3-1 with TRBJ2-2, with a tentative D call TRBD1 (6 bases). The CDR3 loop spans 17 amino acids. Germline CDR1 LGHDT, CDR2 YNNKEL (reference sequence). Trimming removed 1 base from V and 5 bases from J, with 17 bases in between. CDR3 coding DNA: TGTGCCAGCAGCCAAGTGCAGGGGACGAGGAGGACCGGGGAGCTGTTTTTT. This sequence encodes CASSQVQGTRRTGELFF.

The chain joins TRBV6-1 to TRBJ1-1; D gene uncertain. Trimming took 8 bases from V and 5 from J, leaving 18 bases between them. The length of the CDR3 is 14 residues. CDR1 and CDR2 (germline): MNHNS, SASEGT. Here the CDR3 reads CASHTSAGRTEAFF. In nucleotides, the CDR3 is TGTGCCAGCCACACTTCAGCCGGCCGAACTGAAGCTTTCTTT.

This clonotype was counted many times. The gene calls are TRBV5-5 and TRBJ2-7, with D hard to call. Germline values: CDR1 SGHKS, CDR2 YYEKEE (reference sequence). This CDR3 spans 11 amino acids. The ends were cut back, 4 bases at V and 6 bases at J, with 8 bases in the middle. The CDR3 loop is CASSTNTEQYF. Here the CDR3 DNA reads TGTGCCAGCAGCACCAATACCGAGCAGTACTTC.

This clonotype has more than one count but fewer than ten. CDR3 loop: CASSRTAGELFF. The DNA for the CDR3 is TGTGCCAGCAGTCGCACTGCCGGGGAGCTGTTTTTT. The V call is TRBV27, the J call TRBJ2-2, with D hard to call. Between the trimmed V and J ends, which lost 5 bases and 6 bases, there was a span of 7 bases. The CDR3 is 12 residues long. The germline V gene has CDR1 MNHEY and CDR2 SMNVEV (reference sequence).

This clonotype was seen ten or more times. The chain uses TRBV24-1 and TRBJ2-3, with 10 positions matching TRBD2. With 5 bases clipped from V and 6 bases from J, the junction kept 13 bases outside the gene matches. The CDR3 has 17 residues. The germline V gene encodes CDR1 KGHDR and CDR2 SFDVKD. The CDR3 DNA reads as TGTGCCACCAGTGTCATAGGGCTAGCGGGAGAGTCGGATACGCAGTATTTT. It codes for CATSVIGLAGESDTQYF.

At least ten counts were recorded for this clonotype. CDR3 nucleotide sequence: TGTGCCAGCAGTCCCGACAGGGTCTCCTACAATGAGCAGTTCTTC. It is translated as CASSPDRVSYNEQFF. The V call is TRBV6-1, the J call TRBJ2-1; 7 bases fit TRBD1. V trimming: 5 bases; J trimming: 0 bases; junction bases outside the gene matches: 4. Germline V gene data show CDR1 as MNHNS and CDR2 as SASEGT. This CDR3 has 15 amino acids.

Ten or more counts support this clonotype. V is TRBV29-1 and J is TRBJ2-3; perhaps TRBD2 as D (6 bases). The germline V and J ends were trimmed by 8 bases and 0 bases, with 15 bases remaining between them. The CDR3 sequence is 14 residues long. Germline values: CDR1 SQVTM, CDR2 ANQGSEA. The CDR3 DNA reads TGCAGCCCGAGGAGGGTCTCTAGCACAGATACGCAGTATTTT. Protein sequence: CSPRRVSSTDTQYF.

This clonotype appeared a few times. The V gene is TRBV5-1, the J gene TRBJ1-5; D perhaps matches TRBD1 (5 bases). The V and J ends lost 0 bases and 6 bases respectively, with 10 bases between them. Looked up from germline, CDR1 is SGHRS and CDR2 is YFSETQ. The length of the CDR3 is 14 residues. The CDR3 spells CASSLVGGSQPQHF. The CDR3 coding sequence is TGCGCCAGCAGCTTGGTCGGGGGGTCTCAGCCCCAGCATTTT.

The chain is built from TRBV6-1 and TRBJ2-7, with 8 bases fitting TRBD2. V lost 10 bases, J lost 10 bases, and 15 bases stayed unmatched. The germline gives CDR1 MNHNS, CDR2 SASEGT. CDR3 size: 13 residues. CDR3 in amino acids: CATSGTAGTRQYF. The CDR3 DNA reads TGTGCCACCTCCGGGACCGCCGGGACTAGACAGTACTTC.

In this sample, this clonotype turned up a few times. The CDR3 sequence is CSAREGAWASNQPQHF. As DNA, the CDR3 is TGCAGTGCTAGAGAGGGGGCCTGGGCCAGCAATCAGCCCCAGCATTTT. The J gene is TRBJ1-5, the V gene TRBV20-1, with D possibly being TRBD1 (6 bases). This CDR3 spans 16 amino acids. Trimming shortened V by 0 bases and J by 1 base, and 13 bases separated the two germline ends. CDR1 DFQATT and CDR2 SNEGSKA come from the germline V gene (reference sequence).

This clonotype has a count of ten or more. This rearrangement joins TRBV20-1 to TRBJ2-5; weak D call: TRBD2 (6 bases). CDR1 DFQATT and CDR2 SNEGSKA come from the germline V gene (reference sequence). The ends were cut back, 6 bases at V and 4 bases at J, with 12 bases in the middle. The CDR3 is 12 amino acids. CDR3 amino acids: CSARLGGETQYF. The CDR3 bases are TGCAGTGCCAGACTAGGAGGAGAGACCCAGTACTTC.

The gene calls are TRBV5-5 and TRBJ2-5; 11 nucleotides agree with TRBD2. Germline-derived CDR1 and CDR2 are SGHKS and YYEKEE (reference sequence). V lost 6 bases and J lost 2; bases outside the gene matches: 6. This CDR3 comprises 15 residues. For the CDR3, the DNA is TGTGCCAGCACCTCGACTAGCGGGGTTCAAGAGACCCAGTACTTC. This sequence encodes CASTSTSGVQETQYF.

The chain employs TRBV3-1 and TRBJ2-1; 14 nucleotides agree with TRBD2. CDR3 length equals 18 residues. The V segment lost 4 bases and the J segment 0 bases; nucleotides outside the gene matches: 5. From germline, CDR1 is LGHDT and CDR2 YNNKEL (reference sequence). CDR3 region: CASSRGLAGVSSYNEQFF. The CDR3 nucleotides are TGTGCCAGCAGCCGGGGACTAGCGGGAGTTTCCTCCTACAATGAGCAGTTCTTC.

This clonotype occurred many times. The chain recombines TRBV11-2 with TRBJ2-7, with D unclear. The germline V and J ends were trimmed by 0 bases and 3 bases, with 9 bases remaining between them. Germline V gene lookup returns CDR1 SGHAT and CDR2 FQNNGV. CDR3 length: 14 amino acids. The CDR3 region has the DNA TGTGCCAGCAGCTTAGACCGGTTGCGCTACGAGCAGTACTTC. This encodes CASSLDRLRYEQYF.

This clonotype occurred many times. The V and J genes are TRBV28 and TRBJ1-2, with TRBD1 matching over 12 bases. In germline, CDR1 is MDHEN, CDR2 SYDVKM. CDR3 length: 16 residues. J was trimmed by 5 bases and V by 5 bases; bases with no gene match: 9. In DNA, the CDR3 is TGTGCCAGCAGTGGGGGGACAGGGGGCGCGTTTTATGGCTACACCTTC. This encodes CASSGGTGGAFYGYTF.

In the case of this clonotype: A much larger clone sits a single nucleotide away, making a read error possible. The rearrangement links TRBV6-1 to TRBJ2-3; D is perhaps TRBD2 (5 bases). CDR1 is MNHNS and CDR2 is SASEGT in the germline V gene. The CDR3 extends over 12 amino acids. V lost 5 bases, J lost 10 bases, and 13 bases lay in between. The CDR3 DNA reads TGTGCCAGCAGTTATAACGGGGATGCGCAGTATTTT. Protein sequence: CASSYNGDAQYF.

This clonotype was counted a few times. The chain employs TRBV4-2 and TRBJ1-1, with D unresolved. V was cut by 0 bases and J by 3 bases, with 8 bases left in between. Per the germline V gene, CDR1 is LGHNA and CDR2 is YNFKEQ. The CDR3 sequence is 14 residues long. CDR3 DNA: TGTGCCAGCAGCCAAGATCCCATGGACACTGAAGCTTTCTTT. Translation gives CASSQDPMDTEAFF.

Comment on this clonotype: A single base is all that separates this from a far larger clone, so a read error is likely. CDR3 sequence: CASRGQGATDTQYF. The CDR3 DNA is TGTGCCAGCAGAGGACAGGGGGCCACAGATACGCAGTATTTT. V usage is TRBV27 and J usage is TRBJ2-3; TRBD1 matches 11 bases. The CDR3 is made up of 14 amino acids. The junction had 1 base not matched to a gene; V was cut back by 6 bases and J by 2 bases. Germline lookup yields CDR1 MNHEY and CDR2 SMNVEV (reference sequence).